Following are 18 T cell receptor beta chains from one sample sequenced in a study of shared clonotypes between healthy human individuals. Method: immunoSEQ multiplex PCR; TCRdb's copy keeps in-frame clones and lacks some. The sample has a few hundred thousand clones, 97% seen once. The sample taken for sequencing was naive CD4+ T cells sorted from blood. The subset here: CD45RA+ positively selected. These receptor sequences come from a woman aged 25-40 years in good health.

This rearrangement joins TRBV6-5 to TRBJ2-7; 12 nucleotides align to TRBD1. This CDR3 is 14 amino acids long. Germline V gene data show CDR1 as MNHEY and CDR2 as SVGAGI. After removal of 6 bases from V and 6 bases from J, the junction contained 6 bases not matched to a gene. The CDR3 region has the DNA TGTGCCAGCAGCCGGGGACAGGGGGCGCCCGAGCAGTACTTC. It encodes CASSRGQGAPEQYF.

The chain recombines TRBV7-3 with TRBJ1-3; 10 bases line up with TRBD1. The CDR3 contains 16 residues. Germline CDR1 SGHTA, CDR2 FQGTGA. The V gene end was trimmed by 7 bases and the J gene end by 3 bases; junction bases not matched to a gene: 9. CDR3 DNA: TGTGCCAGCATAGTGGGACAGGGGTTAGTTGGAAACACCATATATTTT. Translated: CASIVGQGLVGNTIYF.

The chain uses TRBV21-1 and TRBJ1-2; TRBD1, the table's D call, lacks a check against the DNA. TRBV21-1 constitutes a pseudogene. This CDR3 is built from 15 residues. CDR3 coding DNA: TGTGCCAGCAGCAAAGTGAACAGTTCTAACTATGGCTACACCTTC. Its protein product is CASSKVNSSNYGYTF.

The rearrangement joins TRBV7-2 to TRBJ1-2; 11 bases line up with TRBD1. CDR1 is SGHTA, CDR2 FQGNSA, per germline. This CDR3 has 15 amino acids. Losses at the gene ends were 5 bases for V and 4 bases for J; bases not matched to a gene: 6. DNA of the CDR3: TGTGCCAGCAGCCCGGGACAGGGGGACCCCTATGGCTACACCTTC. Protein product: CASSPGQGDPYGYTF.

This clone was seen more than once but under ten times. This CDR3 is CASSLDLEGNEQFF. CDR3 DNA sequence: TGTGCCAGCAGCTTGGACCTAGAGGGGAATGAGCAGTTCTTC. The chain couples TRBV5-4 to TRBJ2-1; the D call may be TRBD1 or TRBD2 (5 bases each). There are 14 residues in the CDR3. Trimming shortened V by 0 bases and J by 7 bases, and 11 bases separated the two germline ends. In germline, CDR1 is SGHNT, CDR2 YYREEE (reference sequence).

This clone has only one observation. The CDR3 coding sequence is TGTGCCAGTAGACCCCAGGAGGGCCCCTACAATGAGCAGTTCTTC. Its protein is CASRPQEGPYNEQFF. The genes are TRBV19 and TRBJ2-1; D might be TRBD2 (6 bases). The CDR3 contains 15 residues. V was trimmed by 6 bases and J by 2 bases, leaving 14 bases between them. CDR1 LNHDA and CDR2 SQIVND come from the germline V gene (reference sequence).

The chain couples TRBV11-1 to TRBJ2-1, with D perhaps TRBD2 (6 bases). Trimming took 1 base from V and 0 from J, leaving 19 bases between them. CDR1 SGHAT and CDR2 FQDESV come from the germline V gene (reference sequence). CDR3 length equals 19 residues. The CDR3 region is CASSLDSVGSGLSYNEQFF. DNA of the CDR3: TGTGCCAGCAGCTTAGATTCCGTGGGTAGCGGACTCTCCTACAATGAGCAGTTCTTC. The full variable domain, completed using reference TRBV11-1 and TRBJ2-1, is EAEVAQSPRYKITEKSQAVAFWCDPISGHATLYWYRQILGQGPELLVQFQDESVVDDSQLPKDRFSAERLKGVDSTLKIQPAELGDSAMYLCASSLDSVGSGLSYNEQFFGPGTRLTVL.

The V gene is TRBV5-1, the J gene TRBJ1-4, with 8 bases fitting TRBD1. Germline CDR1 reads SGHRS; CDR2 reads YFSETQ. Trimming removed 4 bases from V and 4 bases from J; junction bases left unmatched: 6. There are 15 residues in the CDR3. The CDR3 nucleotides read TGCGCCAGCAGCGATACGGGACAGGTTAATGAAAAACTGTTTTTT. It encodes CASSDTGQVNEKLFF.

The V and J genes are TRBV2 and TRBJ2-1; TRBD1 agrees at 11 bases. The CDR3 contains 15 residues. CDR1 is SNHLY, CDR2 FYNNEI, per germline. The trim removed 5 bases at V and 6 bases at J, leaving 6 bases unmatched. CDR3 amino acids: CASSRRGTGGNEQFF. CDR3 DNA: TGTGCCAGCAGTAGGCGGGGGACAGGGGGCAATGAGCAGTTCTTC.

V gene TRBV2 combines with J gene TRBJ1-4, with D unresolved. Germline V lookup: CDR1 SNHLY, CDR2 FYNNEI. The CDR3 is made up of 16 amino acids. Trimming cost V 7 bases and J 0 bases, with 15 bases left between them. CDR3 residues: CASTLMSTATNEKLFF. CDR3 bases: TGTGCCAGCACCCTAATGAGTACCGCAACTAATGAAAAACTGTTTTTT.

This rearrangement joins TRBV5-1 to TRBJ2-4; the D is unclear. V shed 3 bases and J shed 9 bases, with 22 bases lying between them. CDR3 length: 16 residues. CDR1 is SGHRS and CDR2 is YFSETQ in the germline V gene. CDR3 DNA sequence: TGCGCCAGCAGCTCCCGTAGACTGGCGGATGGAACCATTCAGTACTTC. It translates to CASSSRRLADGTIQYF.

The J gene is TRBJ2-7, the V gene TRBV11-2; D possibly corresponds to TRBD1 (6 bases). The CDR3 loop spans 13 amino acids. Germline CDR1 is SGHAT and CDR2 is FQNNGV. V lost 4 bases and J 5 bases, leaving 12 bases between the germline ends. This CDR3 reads CASSSQGNDEQYF. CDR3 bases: TGTGCCAGCAGCTCACAGGGTAACGACGAGCAGTACTTC.

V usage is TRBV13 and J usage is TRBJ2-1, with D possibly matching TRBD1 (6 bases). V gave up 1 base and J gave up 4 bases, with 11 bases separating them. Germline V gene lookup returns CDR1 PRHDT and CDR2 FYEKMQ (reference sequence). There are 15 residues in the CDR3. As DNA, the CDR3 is TGTGCCAGCAGCTTAGAAGGACAGCGGTACAATGAGCAGTTCTTC. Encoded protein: CASSLEGQRYNEQFF. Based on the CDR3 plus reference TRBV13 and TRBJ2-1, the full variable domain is AAGVIQSPRHLIKEKRETATLKCYPIPRHDTVYWYQQGPGQDPQFLISFYEKMQSDKGSIPDRFSAQQFSDYHSELNMSSLELGDSALYFCASSLEGQRYNEQFFGPGTRLTVL.

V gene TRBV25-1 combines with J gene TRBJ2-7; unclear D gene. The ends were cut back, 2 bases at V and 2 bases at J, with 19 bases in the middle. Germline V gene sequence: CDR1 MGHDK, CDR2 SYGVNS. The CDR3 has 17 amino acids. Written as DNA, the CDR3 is TGTGCCAGCAGTGAACCCCTTGGGCATTCCTTCGCCTACGAGCAGTACTTC. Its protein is CASSEPLGHSFAYEQYF.

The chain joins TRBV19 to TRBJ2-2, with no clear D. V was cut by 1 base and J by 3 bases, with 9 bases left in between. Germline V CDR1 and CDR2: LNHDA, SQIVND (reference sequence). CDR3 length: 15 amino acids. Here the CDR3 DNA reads TGTGCCAGTAGTATAGGGCGACTTTACACCGGGGAGCTGTTTTTT. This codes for CASSIGRLYTGELFF.

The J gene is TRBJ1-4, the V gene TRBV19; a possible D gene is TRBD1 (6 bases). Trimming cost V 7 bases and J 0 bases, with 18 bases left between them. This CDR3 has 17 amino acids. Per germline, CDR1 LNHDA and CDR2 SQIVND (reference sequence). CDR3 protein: CASTVTGTTSTNEKLFF. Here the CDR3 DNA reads TGTGCCAGTACCGTCACCGGGACAACGTCAACTAATGAAAAACTGTTTTTT.

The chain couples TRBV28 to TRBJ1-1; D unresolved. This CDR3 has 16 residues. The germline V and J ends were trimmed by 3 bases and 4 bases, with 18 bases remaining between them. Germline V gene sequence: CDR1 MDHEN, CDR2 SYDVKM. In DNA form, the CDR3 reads TGTGCCAGCAGTTTTGGAGGTCTGGGTGCTGGCACTGAAGCTTTCTTT. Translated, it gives CASSFGGLGAGTEAFF.

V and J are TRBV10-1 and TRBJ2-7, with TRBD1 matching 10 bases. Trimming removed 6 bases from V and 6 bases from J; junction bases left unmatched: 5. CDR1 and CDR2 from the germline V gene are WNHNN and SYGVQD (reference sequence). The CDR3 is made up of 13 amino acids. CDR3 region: CASSRDRGGEQYF. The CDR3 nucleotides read TGCGCCAGCAGCCGGGACAGGGGTGGCGAGCAGTACTTC.